Below are 30 T cell receptor beta chains sequenced from a single sample in a study of blood T cell repertoires in COVID-19 (dated by TCRdb to between 2020 and 2021). The library was obtained by the immunoSEQ multiplex PCR assay. Sourced from immuneACCESS, this table was stored by TCRdb with only in-frame sequences that have V and J called. A share of the clones is absent; for the studies checked, an unresolved V gene accounts for under half, and the remainder has no known explanation. The table for this sample lists 90,000 to 120,000 clones; around 83% of them were counted only once. About 3.3% of the sample is taken by the ten largest. Sequences were obtained from peripheral blood. The receptors shown here come from an elderly woman with active or convalescent COVID-19.

The chain links TRBV20-1 to TRBJ2-3, with 11 bases identical to TRBD2. The CDR3 loop spans 17 amino acids. Germline V gene data show CDR1 as DFQATT and CDR2 as SNEGSKA (reference sequence). V was pared by 3 bases and J by 3 bases, with 11 bases of the junction left unmatched. CDR3 sequence reads: CSASGVLAGEFTDTQYF. The CDR3, as DNA: TGCAGTGCTAGTGGAGTACTAGCGGGGGAATTTACAGATACGCAGTATTTT.

The V call is TRBV5-1, the J call TRBJ2-3, with TRBD2 as a possible D gene (5 bases). This CDR3 is built from 14 residues. Germline-derived CDR1 and CDR2 are SGHRS and YFSETQ. The ends were cut back, 0 bases at V and 2 bases at J, with 7 bases in the middle. The CDR3 sequence is CASSLAGYTDTQYF. The CDR3, as DNA: TGCGCCAGCAGCTTGGCGGGATACACAGATACGCAGTATTTT.

This chain connects TRBV18 to TRBJ1-1; TRBD1 might be the D (5 bases). This CDR3 spans 15 amino acids. Germline V gene sequence: CDR1 KGHSH, CDR2 LQKENI. V shed 0 bases and J shed 2 bases, with 10 bases lying between them. In DNA form, the CDR3 reads TGTGCCAGCTCACCACCGGGCAGGGTCAACACTGAAGCTTTCTTT. Amino acids: CASSPPGRVNTEAFF. Full variable domain (rest looked up from reference TRBV18 and TRBJ1-1): NAGVMQNPRHLVRRRGQEARLRCSPMKGHSHVYWYRQLPEEGLKFMVYLQKENIIDESGMPKERFSAEFPKEGPSILRIQQVVRGDSAAYFCASSPPGRVNTEAFFGQGTRLTVV.

This chain connects TRBV21-1 to TRBJ2-2; the table's D call TRBD1 went unverified against the DNA. TRBV21-1 is recorded as a pseudogene. The CDR3 totals 18 residues. CDR3 coding DNA: TGTGCCAGCAGCAAAATTAATTTGGGCAGGGGGACGACCGGGGAGCTGTTTTTT. Amino acid sequence: CASSKINLGRGTTGELFF.

This clone was found a few times. The V and J genes are TRBV10-3 and TRBJ1-1; 7 bases are shared with TRBD1. The germline CDR1 and CDR2 sequences are ENHRY and SYGVKD. The length of the CDR3 is 14 residues. J lost 2 bases, V lost 5 bases, and 5 bases had no gene match. The CDR3 loop is CAISQTGTNTEAFF. In DNA, the CDR3 is TGTGCCATCAGTCAGACAGGGACAAACACTGAAGCTTTCTTT.

This chain links TRBV9 with TRBJ1-1, with unresolved D. Germline assignment: CDR1 SGDLS and CDR2 YYNGEE. Trimming removed 4 bases from V and 4 bases from J, with 14 bases in between. The CDR3 has 14 residues. The CDR3 loop is CASSLSGRSTEAFF. The CDR3 coding sequence is TGTGCCAGCAGCCTCAGTGGGAGATCCACTGAAGCTTTCTTT.

V usage is TRBV27 and J usage is TRBJ1-5; D possibly corresponds to TRBD1 (5 bases). CDR3 length equals 13 residues. Between the trimmed V and J ends, which lost 3 bases and 4 bases, there was a span of 7 bases. Per germline, CDR1 MNHEY and CDR2 SMNVEV (reference sequence). The CDR3 DNA sequence: TGTGCCAGCAGTTTTGACAGTAATCAGCCCCAGCATTTT. Its protein is CASSFDSNQPQHF.

The chain recombines TRBV5-6 with TRBJ1-1; D might be TRBD1 (5 bases). This CDR3 has 15 residues. Trimming removed 0 bases from V and 10 bases from J, with 19 bases in between. Germline CDR1 and CDR2: SGHDT and YYEEEE. CDR3 loop: CASSLVWEPRGRAFF. The CDR3 DNA follows: TGTGCCAGCAGCTTGGTATGGGAGCCGCGGGGGAGAGCTTTCTTT. Combining the CDR3 with reference TRBV5-6 and TRBJ1-1 gives the whole variable domain DAGVTQSPTHLIKTRGQQVTLRCSPKSGHDTVSWYQQALGQGPQFIFQYYEEEERQRGNFPDRFSGHQFPNYSSELNVNALLLGDSALYLCASSLVWEPRGRAFFGQGTRLTVV.

With regard to this clone: A junction boundary mismatches the germline segment, possibly from a read error. V and J are TRBV19 and TRBJ2-4; D gene unclear. Germline V CDR1 and CDR2: LNHDA, SQIVND (reference sequence). This CDR3 contains 15 residues. DNA of the CDR3: TGTGCCAGTAGCATAGGGTTAACGGGCAAAAACATTCAGTACTTC. Translation gives CASSIGLTGKNIQYF.

This clone appeared once. The chain is built from TRBV7-6 and TRBJ1-1, with 10 bases fitting TRBD1. The CDR3 covers 14 residues. Germline CDR1 SGHVS, CDR2 FNYEAQ. V was clipped by 5 bases and J by 5 bases; unmatched bases: 5. CDR3 loop: CASSRDRGLTEAFF. Written as DNA, the CDR3 is TGTGCCAGCAGCCGGGACAGGGGACTAACTGAAGCTTTCTTT.

The chain uses TRBV7-8 and TRBJ2-6, with 10 nucleotides matching TRBD1. The CDR3 has 18 amino acids. After removal of 5 bases from V and 0 bases from J, the junction contained 7 bases not matched to a gene. Germline V gives CDR1 SGHVS, CDR2 FQNEAQ. The CDR3 coding sequence is TGTGCCAGCAGCCCCTGGACAGGGGGTAGCTCTGGGGCCAACGTCCTGACTTTC. Translation: CASSPWTGGSSGANVLTF.

About this clone: Other nucleotide sequences in the sample specify the same CDR3. This chain joins TRBV7-9 and TRBJ1-4, with D maybe TRBD1 (6 bases). CDR3 size: 15 residues. V was pared by 1 base and J by 2 bases, with 8 bases between. The germline V gene has CDR1 SEHNR and CDR2 FQNEAQ (reference sequence). The CDR3, as DNA: TGTGCCAGCAGCTTAGAGACAGGCACTAATGAAAAACTGTTTTTT. Its protein product is CASSLETGTNEKLFF.

V gene TRBV5-1 combines with J gene TRBJ2-5; no reliable D call. Germline V gene data show CDR1 as SGHRS and CDR2 as YFSETQ. Trimming left V 0 bases short and J 2 bases short, with 8 bases between. The CDR3 covers 14 residues. The CDR3 here is CASSLVAQQETQYF. The CDR3 coding sequence is TGCGCCAGCAGCTTGGTTGCCCAGCAAGAGACCCAGTACTTC.

The chain links TRBV20-1 to TRBJ1-2; no definite D call. The CDR3 is 11 residues long. Germline V gene sequence: CDR1 DFQATT, CDR2 SNEGSKA (reference sequence). Trimming shortened V by 5 bases and J by 8 bases, and 12 bases separated the two germline ends. The CDR3 loop is CSAPRGGGYTF. The CDR3 coding sequence is TGCAGTGCTCCCCGAGGAGGCGGCTACACCTTC.

This chain connects TRBV18 to TRBJ2-3, with 10 positions matching TRBD2. Losses at the gene ends were 6 bases for V and 0 bases for J; bases not matched to a gene: 3. This CDR3 region has 15 residues. Germline-derived CDR1 and CDR2 are KGHSH and LQKENI. The CDR3 DNA follows: TGTGCCAGCTCTAGGACTAGCGGTAGCACAGATACGCAGTATTTT. Translation gives CASSRTSGSTDTQYF.

The chain links TRBV6-6 to TRBJ1-1; TRBD1 might be the D (6 bases). Trimming removed 2 bases at V and 8 bases at J, with 12 bases between. CDR1 and CDR2 from the germline V gene are MNHNY and SVGAGI (reference sequence). There are 13 residues in the CDR3. The CDR3 region has the DNA TGTGCCAGCAGTTACGGGACAAGGGGGGAAGCTTTCTTT. Translation: CASSYGTRGEAFF.

V and J are TRBV12-3 or TRBV12-4 and TRBJ1-2; no firm D call. Trimming removed 3 bases from V and 3 bases from J, with 8 bases in between. The CDR3 is 13 residues long. Here the CDR3 reads CASSFSGDYGYTF. In DNA form, the CDR3 reads TGTGCCAGCAGTTTCTCCGGAGACTATGGCTACACCTTC.

The V call is TRBV6-5, the J call TRBJ1-5; the match to TRBD1 covers 7 bases. Germline-derived CDR1 and CDR2 are MNHEY and SVGAGI. Trimming cost V 4 bases and J 5 bases; bases outside gene matches: 5. The CDR3 length is 14 residues. For the CDR3, the DNA is TGTGCCAGCAGTTCGACAGGGACGGATCAGCCCCAGCATTTT. This translates into CASSSTGTDQPQHF.

The chain couples TRBV9 to TRBJ1-2; the D is unclear. CDR1 SGDLS and CDR2 YYNGEE come from the germline V gene. Between the trimmed V and J ends, which lost 0 bases and 5 bases, there was a span of 11 bases. This CDR3 has 14 residues. CDR3 DNA sequence: TGTGCCAGCAGCGTAGCTATATCGGGGTATGGCTACACCTTC. This sequence encodes CASSVAISGYGYTF. The whole variable domain, remainder taken from reference TRBV9 and TRBJ1-2, is DSGVTQTPKHLITATGQRVTLRCSPRSGDLSVYWYQQSLDQGLQFLIQYYNGEERAKGNILERFSAQQFPDLHSELNLSSLELGDSALYFCASSVAISGYGYTFGSGTRLTVV.

The sample holds a few counts of this clone. V usage is TRBV9 and J usage is TRBJ2-1; TRBD2 agrees at 9 bases. Looked up from germline, CDR1 is SGDLS and CDR2 is YYNGEE. Trimming at V came to 7 bases and at J to 8 bases, leaving 16 bases not matched to a gene. The CDR3 is 16 residues long. The CDR3 coding sequence is TGTGCCAGCGGCCCCGGAGCAGCGGGAGGTCGCTATGAGCAGTTCTTC. It yields the protein CASGPGAAGGRYEQFF. Looking up the rest from reference TRBV9 and TRBJ2-1 gives the full variable domain: DSGVTQTPKHLITATGQRVTLRCSPRSGDLSVYWYQQSLDQGLQFLIQYYNGEERAKGNILERFSAQQFPDLHSELNLSSLELGDSALYFCASGPGAAGGRYEQFFGPGTRLTVL.

The chain recombines TRBV30 with TRBJ1-5, with no clear D. V was clipped by 3 bases and J by 6 bases, with 15 bases between them. Germline CDR1 reads GTSNPN; CDR2 reads SVGIG (reference sequence). This CDR3 comprises 14 residues. DNA of the CDR3: TGTGCCTGGAGCAAACCGGGAGGGCTTCAGCCCCAGCATTTT. Amino acids: CAWSKPGGLQPQHF.

This chain uses TRBV4-2 with TRBJ1-2, with 8 bases fitting TRBD1. This CDR3 has 15 residues. Germline trimming cut 1 base from V and 8 bases from J; bases unmatched to any gene: 9. In germline, CDR1 is LGHNA, CDR2 YNFKEQ. The CDR3 spells CASSQGAQGVEGYTF. In DNA form, the CDR3 reads TGTGCCAGCAGCCAAGGCGCACAGGGGGTTGAAGGCTACACCTTC.

Many counts were recorded for this clone. The chain joins TRBV7-8 to TRBJ1-6; D not certain. The germline V gene encodes CDR1 SGHVS and CDR2 FQNEAQ. The ends were cut back, 4 bases at V and 9 bases at J, with 16 bases in the middle. The CDR3 has 15 residues. This chain's CDR3 is CASSSPPGLGSPLHF. The CDR3 nucleotides are TGTGCCAGCAGCTCCCCCCCGGGGTTAGGTTCACCCCTCCACTTT.

This chain links TRBV13 with TRBJ1-1; D might be TRBD1 (6 bases). The CDR3 is made up of 17 amino acids. Trimming shortened V by 5 bases and J by 3 bases, and 22 bases separated the two germline ends. Germline assignment: CDR1 PRHDT and CDR2 FYEKMQ (reference sequence). This chain's CDR3 is CASSHVGGRLKDTEAFF. CDR3 bases: TGTGCCAGCAGCCATGTCGGGGGGCGGTTAAAGGACACTGAAGCTTTCTTT. The whole variable domain, filled in from reference TRBV13 and TRBJ1-1, reads AAGVIQSPRHLIKEKRETATLKCYPIPRHDTVYWYQQGPGQDPQFLISFYEKMQSDKGSIPDRFSAQQFSDYHSELNMSSLELGDSALYFCASSHVGGRLKDTEAFFGQGTRLTVV.

The chain links TRBV30 to TRBJ2-7, with D perhaps matching TRBD2 (5 bases). CDR1 is GTSNPN, CDR2 SVGIG, per germline (reference sequence). V was clipped by 0 bases and J by 3 bases, with 6 bases between them. The CDR3 is 12 residues long. This CDR3 is CAWSVGGYEQYF. The CDR3 coding sequence is TGTGCCTGGAGTGTAGGAGGCTACGAGCAGTACTTC. Based on the CDR3 plus reference TRBV30 and TRBJ2-7, the full variable domain is SQTIHQWPATLVQPVGSPLSLECTVEGTSNPNLYWYRQAAGRGLQLLFYSVGIGQISSEVPQNLSASRPQDRQFILSSKKLLLSDSGFYLCAWSVGGYEQYFGPGTRLTVT.

This clone showed up just a few times. The chain employs TRBV6-1 and TRBJ1-2; 9 positions match TRBD1. CDR1 is MNHNS and CDR2 is SASEGT in the germline V gene. CDR3 length: 14 amino acids. Trimming took 2 bases from V and 9 from J; bases not matched to a gene: 7. The CDR3 DNA is TGTGCCAGCAGTGAATCCACAGGGGGCATGCGCTACACCTTC. It encodes CASSESTGGMRYTF.

This clone was counted a few times. The gene calls are TRBV5-5 and TRBJ1-5, with D possibly TRBD1 on 6 matching bases. Germline V gene data show CDR1 as SGHKS and CDR2 as YYEKEE (reference sequence). V was cut by 4 bases and J by 0 bases, with 11 bases left in between. This CDR3 contains 15 residues. CDR3 region: CASSKQGSSNQPQHF. The CDR3 DNA sequence: TGTGCCAGCAGCAAACAGGGTAGTAGCAATCAGCCCCAGCATTTT.

This clone has only a few counts. V gene TRBV28 combines with J gene TRBJ2-5; TRBD1 matches at 8 bases. The germline V gene has CDR1 MDHEN and CDR2 SYDVKM. V trimming: 7 bases; J trimming: 7 bases; junction bases outside the gene matches: 11. The CDR3 totals 14 residues. This CDR3 reads CASTAGGGRGTQYF. The CDR3 nucleotides are TGTGCCAGCACCGCAGGGGGCGGAAGGGGGACCCAGTACTTC.

Only a few counts were recorded for this clone. V is TRBV5-5 and J is TRBJ2-7; 7 nucleotides match TRBD1. The CDR3 extends over 16 amino acids. V lost 0 bases to trimming and J lost 0 bases; unmatched junction nucleotides: 6. Germline assignment: CDR1 SGHKS and CDR2 YYEKEE (reference sequence). In nucleotides, the CDR3 is TGTGCCAGCAGCTTGGCCTCGACAGGGAGCTCCTACGAGCAGTACTTC. Its translation is CASSLASTGSSYEQYF.

In its sample, this clone was seen once. This chain joins TRBV27 and TRBJ1-2, with TRBD1 as a possible D gene (5 bases). This CDR3 region has 16 residues. CDR1 and CDR2 from the germline V gene are MNHEY and SMNVEV (reference sequence). Trimming left V 0 bases short and J 3 bases short, with 14 bases between. CDR3 sequence (DNA): TGTGCCAGCAGTTTATCGTTAGACAGTCTTTACTATGGCTACACCTTC. This gives the protein CASSLSLDSLYYGYTF.